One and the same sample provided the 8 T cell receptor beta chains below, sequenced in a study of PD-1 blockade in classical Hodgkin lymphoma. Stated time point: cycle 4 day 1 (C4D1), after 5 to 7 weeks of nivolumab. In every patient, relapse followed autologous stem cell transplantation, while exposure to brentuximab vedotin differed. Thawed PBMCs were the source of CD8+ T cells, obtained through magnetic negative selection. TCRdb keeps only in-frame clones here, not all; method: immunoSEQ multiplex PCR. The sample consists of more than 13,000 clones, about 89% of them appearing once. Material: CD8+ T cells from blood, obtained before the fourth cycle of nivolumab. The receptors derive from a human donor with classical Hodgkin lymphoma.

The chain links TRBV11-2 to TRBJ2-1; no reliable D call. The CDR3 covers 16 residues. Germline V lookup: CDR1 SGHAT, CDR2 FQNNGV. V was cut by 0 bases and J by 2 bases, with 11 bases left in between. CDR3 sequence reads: CASSLDIGPPYNEQFF. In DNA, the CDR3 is TGTGCCAGCAGCTTAGATATAGGACCACCCTACAATGAGCAGTTCTTC. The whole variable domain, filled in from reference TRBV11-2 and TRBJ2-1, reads EAGVAQSPRYKIIEKRQSVAFWCNPISGHATLYWYQQILGQGPKLLIQFQNNGVVDDSQLPKDRFSAERLKGVDSTLKIQPAKLEDSAVYLCASSLDIGPPYNEQFFGPGTRLTVL.

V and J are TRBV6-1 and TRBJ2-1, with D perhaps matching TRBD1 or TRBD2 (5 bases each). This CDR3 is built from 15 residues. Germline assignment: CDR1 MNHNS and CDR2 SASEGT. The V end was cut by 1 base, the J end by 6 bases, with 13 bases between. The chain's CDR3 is CASSEVAGAGNEQFF. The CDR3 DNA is TGTGCCAGCAGTGAAGTTGCCGGGGCAGGCAATGAGCAGTTCTTC.

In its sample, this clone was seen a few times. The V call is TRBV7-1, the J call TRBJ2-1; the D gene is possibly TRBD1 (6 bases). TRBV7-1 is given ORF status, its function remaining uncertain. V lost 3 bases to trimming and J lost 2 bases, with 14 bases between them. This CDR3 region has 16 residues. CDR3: CASSSVRDTTYNEQFF. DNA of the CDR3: TGTGCCAGCAGCTCGGTCCGGGACACGACCTACAATGAGCAGTTCTTC.

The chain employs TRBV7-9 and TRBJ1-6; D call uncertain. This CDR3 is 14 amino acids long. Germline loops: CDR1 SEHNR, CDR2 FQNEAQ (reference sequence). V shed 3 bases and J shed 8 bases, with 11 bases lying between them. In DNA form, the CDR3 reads TGTGCCAGCAGCTTCGAAGGGAATGATTCACCCCTCCACTTT. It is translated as CASSFEGNDSPLHF.

CDR3 sequence (DNA): TGCGCCAGCAGCCAAGGGATCCTAGAAAAACTGTTTTTT. Residues: CASSQGILEKLFF. V gene TRBV4-1 combines with J gene TRBJ1-4; no clear D. Germline V gives CDR1 MGHRA, CDR2 YSYEKL. CDR3 length: 13 residues. V was clipped by 1 base and J by 8 bases, with 8 bases between them.

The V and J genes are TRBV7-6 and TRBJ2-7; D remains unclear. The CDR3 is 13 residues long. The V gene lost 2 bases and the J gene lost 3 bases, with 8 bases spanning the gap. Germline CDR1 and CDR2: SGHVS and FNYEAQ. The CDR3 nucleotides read TGTGCCAGCAGCTTAAACCCCGACTACGAGCAGTACTTC. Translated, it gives CASSLNPDYEQYF.

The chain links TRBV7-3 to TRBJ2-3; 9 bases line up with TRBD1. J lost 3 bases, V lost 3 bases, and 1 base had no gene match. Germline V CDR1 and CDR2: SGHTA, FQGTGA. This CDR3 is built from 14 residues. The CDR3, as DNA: TGTGCCAGCAGCTTGGGGACAGGGACAGATACGCAGTATTTT. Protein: CASSLGTGTDTQYF.

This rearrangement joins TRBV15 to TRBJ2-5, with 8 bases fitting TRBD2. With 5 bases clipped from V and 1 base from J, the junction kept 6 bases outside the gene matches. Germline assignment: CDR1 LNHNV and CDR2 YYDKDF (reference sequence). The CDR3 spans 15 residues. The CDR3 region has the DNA TGTGCCACCAGCCGCCCGAGCGGGGGCCAAGAGACCCAGTACTTC. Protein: CATSRPSGGQETQYF.